The clone carrying this T cell receptor (beta chain) has ten or more counts. Its antigen remains unknown. The CDR3 is 15 residues long. CDR1 SEHNR and CDR2 FQNEAQ come from the germline V gene (reference sequence). V was cut by 3 bases and J by 4 bases, with 15 bases left in between. The authors made TCR beta libraries by quantitative 5'-RACE with molecular barcodes. MiXCR, run by TCRdb on the 5' RACE reads, gives a single entry per CDR3 protein. Among 220,000 or so distinct CDR3 sequences, 8% to 11% were seen once, and the ten largest hold 21%. The sample is drawn from a study of CD8 T cells in ankylosing spondylitis. Study-level results: Previous work reported some of these motif variants in the synovial fluid and blood of reactive arthritis.

The V gene is TRBV7-9, the J gene TRBJ2-5; D is uncertain. The sample consisted of blood, either unsorted or a sorted T cell fraction (not recorded which). This receptor was taken from a male donor with ankylosing spondylitis or in good health (not recorded which). CDR3 bases: TGTGCCAGCAGCTTTAGTGGAGACGTTGGAGAGACCCAGTACTTC. It yields the protein CASSFSGDVGETQYF.